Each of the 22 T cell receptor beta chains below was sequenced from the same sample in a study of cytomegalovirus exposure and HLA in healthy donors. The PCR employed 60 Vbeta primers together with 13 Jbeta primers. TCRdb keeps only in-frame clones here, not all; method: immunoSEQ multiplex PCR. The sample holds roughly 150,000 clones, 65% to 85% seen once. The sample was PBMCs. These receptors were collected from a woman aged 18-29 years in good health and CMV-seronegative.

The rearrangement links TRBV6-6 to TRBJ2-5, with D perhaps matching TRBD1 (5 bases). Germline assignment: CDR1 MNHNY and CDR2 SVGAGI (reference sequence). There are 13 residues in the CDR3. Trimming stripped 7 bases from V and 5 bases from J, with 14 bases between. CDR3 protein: CASTTVSMETQYF. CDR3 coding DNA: TGTGCCAGCACGACAGTTTCCATGGAGACCCAGTACTTC.

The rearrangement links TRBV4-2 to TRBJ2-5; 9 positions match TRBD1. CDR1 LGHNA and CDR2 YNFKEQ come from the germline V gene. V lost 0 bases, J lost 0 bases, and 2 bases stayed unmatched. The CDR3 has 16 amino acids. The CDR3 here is CASSQEGTGYQETQYF. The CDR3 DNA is TGTGCCAGCAGCCAAGAGGGGACAGGGTACCAAGAGACCCAGTACTTC.

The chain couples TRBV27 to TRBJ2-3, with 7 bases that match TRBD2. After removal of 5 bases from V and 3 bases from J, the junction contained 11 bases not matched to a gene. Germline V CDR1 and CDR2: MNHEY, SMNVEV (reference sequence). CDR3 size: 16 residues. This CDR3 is CASSPTGLINTDTQYF. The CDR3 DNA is TGTGCCAGCAGTCCCACGGGACTAATAAATACAGATACGCAGTATTTT.

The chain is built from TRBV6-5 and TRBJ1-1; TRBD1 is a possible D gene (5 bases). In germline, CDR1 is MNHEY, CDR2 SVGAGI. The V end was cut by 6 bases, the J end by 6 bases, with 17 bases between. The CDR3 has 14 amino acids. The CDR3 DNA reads TGTGCCAGCAGCCGGCAACGACAGTGGGCTGAAGCTTTCTTT. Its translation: CASSRQRQWAEAFF.

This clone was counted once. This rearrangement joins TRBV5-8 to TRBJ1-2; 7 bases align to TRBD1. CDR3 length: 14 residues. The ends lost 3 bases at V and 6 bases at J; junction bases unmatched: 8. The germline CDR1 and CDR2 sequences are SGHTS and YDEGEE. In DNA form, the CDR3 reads TGTGCCAGCAGCTCGGGACAGCGAGTCCATGGCTACACCTTC. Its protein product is CASSSGQRVHGYTF.

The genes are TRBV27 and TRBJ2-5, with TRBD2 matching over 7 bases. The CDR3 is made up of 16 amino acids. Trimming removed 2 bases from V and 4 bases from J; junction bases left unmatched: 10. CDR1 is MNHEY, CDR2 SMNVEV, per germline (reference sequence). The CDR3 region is CASSLVSGPAPETQYF. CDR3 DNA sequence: TGTGCCAGCAGTTTAGTTAGCGGGCCTGCCCCAGAGACCCAGTACTTC.

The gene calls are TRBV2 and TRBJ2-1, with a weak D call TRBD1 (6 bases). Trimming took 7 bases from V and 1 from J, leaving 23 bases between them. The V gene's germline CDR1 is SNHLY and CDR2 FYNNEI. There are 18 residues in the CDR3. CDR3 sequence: CASKGQGRNRESYNEQFF. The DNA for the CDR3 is TGTGCCAGCAAGGGGCAGGGGAGAAATCGGGAATCCTACAATGAGCAGTTCTTC. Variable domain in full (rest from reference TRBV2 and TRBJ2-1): EPEVTQTPSHQVTQMGQEVILRCVPISNHLYFYWYRQILGQKVEFLVSFYNNEISEKSEIFDDQFSVERPDGSNFTLKIRSTKLEDSAMYFCASKGQGRNRESYNEQFFGPGTRLTVL.

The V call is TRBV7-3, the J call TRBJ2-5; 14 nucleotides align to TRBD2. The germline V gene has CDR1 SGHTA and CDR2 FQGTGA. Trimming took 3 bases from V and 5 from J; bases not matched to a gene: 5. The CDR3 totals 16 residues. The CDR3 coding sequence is TGTGCCAGCAGCTTTGGACTAGCGGGGGGAAGGGAGACCCAGTACTTC. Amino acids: CASSFGLAGGRETQYF.

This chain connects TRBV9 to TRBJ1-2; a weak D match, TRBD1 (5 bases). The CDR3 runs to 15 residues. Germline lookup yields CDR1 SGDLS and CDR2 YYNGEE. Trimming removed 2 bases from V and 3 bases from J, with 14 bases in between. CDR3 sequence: CASSVSQGVDYGYTF. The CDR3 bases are TGTGCCAGCAGCGTCTCTCAGGGTGTGGACTATGGCTACACCTTC.

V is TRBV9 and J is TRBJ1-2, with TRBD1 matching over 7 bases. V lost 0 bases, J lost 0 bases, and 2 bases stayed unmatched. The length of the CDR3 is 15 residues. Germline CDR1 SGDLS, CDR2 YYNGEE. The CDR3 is CASSVVTGTNYGYTF. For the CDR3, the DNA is TGTGCCAGCAGCGTAGTGACAGGGACTAACTATGGCTACACCTTC.

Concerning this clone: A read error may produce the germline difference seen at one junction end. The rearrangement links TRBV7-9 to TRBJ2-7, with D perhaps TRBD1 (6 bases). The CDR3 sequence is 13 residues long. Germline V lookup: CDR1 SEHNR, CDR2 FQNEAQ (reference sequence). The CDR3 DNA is TGTTCCAGCAGCTTGGACAGCTCCTACGAGCAGTACTTC. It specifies CSSSLDSSYEQYF.

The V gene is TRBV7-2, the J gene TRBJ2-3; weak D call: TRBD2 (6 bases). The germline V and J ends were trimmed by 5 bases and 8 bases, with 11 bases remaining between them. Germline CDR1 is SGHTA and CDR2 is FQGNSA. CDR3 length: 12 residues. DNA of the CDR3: TGTGCCAGCAGCACGGCGGGACGTACGCAGTATTTT. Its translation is CASSTAGRTQYF.

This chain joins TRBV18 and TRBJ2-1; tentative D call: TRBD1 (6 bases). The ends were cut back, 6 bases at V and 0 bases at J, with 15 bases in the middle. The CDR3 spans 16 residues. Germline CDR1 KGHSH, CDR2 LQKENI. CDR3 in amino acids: CASSPTRDTSYNEQFF. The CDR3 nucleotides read TGTGCCAGCTCCCCTACCCGGGACACCTCCTACAATGAGCAGTTCTTC.

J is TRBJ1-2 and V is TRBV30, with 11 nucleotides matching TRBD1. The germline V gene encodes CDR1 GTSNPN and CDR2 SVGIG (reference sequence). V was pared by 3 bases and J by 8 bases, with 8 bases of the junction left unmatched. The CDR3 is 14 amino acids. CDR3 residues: CAWSPRTGGQGYTF. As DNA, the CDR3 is TGTGCCTGGAGCCCCAGGACAGGGGGCCAAGGCTACACCTTC.

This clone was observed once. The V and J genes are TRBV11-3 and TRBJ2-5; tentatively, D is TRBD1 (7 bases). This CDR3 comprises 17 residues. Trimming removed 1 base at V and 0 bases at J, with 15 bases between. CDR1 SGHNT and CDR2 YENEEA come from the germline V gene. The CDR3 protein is CASSLGAGQQYQETQYF. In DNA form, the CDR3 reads TGTGCCAGCAGCTTAGGCGCGGGACAGCAGTACCAAGAGACCCAGTACTTC.

The CDR3 loop is CASSLGTGENQPQHF. CDR3 sequence (DNA): TGCGCCAGCAGCTTGGGGACAGGGGAGAATCAGCCCCAGCATTTT. The J gene is TRBJ1-5, the V gene TRBV5-1, with TRBD1 matching 9 bases. The V gene's germline CDR1 is SGHRS and CDR2 YFSETQ. The V gene end was trimmed by 0 bases and the J gene end by 4 bases; junction bases not matched to a gene: 2. CDR3 length equals 15 residues.

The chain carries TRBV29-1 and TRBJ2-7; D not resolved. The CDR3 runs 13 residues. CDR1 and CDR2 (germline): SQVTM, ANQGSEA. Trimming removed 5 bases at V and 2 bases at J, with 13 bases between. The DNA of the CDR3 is TGCAGCGTTATTACCTTATCGGCCTACGAGCAGTACTTC. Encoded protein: CSVITLSAYEQYF.

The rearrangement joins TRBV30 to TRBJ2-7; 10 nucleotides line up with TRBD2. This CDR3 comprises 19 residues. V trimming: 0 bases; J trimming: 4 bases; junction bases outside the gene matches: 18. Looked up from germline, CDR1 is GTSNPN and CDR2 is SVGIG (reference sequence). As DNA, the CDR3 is TGTGCCTGGAGTGTAAGTCGCAAGCGGGGGGGCTTTCGAGTGTACGAGCAGTACTTC. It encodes CAWSVSRKRGGFRVYEQYF.

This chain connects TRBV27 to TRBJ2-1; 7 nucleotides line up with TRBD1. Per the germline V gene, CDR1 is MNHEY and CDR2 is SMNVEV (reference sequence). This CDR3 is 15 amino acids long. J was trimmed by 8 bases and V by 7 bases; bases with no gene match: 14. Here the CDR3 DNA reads TGTGCCAGCAAATCCAGGGGGAACAGGGGCCATGAGCAGTTCTTC. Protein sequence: CASKSRGNRGHEQFF.

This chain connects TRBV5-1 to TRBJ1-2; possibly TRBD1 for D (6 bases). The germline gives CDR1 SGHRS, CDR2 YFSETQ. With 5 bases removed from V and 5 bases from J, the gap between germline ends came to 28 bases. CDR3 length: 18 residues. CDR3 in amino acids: CASRPDRQEYLSRYGYTF. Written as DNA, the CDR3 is TGCGCCAGCAGGCCGGACCGACAGGAATACCTTTCGAGATATGGCTACACCTTC.

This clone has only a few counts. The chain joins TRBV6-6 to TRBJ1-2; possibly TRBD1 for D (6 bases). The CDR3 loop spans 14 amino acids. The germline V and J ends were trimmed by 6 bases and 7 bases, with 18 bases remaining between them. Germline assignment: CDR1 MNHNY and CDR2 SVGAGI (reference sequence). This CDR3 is CASRERGGGGGYTF. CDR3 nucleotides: TGTGCCAGCAGGGAAAGGGGGGGAGGCGGTGGCTACACCTTC.

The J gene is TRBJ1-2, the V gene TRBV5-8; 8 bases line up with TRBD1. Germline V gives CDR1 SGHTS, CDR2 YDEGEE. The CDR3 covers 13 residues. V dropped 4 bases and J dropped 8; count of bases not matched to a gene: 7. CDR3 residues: CASSPWTGRGYTF. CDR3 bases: TGTGCCAGCAGCCCCTGGACAGGGCGAGGCTACACCTTC.